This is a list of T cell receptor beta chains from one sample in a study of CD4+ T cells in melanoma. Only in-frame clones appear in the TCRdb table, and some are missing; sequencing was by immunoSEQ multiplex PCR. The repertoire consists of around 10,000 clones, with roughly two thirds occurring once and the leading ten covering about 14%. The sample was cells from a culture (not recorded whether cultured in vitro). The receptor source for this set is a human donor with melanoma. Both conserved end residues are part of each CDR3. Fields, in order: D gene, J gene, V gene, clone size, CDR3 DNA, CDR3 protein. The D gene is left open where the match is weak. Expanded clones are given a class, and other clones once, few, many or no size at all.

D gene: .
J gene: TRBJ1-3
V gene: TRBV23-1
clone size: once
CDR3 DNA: TGCGCCAGCAGTCAATCGGGCGGGAGAGGAAACACCATATATTTT
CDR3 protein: CASSQSGGRGNTIYF

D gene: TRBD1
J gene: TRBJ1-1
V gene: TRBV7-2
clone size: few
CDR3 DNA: TGTGCCAGCTGTCGGGACAGGAACACTGAAGCTTTCTTT
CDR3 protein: CASCRDRNTEAFF

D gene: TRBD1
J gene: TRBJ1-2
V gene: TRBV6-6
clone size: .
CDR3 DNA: TGTGCCAGCGAGCCGATGGGGGACAGGTCGCTATATGGCTACACCTTC
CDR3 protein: CASEPMGDRSLYGYTF

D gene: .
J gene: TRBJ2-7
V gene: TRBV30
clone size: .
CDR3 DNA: TGTGCCTGGAGCCTCCGTATAACATACTCGGGCGAGCAGTACTTC
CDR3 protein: CAWSLRITYSGEQYF

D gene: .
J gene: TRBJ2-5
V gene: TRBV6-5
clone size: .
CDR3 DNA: TGTGCCAGCAGTTACTCGAGGGCTAAGACCCAGTACTTC
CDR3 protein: CASSYSRAKTQYF

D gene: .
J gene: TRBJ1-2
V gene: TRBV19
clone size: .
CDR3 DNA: TGTGCCAGTAGTATATCCCTCCAGGGCCAGCGAAGATGGAACTATGGCTACACCTTC
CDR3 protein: CASSISLQGQRRWNYGYTF

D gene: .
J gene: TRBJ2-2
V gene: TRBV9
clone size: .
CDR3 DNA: TGTGCCAGCAGCGGGGGGGGCGCCCGGGAGCTGTTTTTT
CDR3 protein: CASSGGGARELFF

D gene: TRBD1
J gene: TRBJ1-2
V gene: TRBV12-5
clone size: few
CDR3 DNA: TGTGCTAGTGGGCGTCGGACAGGCGCTGACTATGGCTACACCTTC
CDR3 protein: CASGRRTGADYGYTF

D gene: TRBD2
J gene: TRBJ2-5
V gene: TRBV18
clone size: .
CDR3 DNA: TGTGCCAGCTCCCCACCCCCGGGGGGACAAGAGACCCAGTACTTC
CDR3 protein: CASSPPPGGQETQYF

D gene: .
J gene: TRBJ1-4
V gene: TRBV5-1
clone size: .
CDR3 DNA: TGCGCCAGCTCGCCAGCAACTAATGAAAAACTGTTTTTT
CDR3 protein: CASSPATNEKLFF

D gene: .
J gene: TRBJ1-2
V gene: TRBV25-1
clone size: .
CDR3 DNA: TGTGCCAGCAGTGCCTGGACGGGAATTAACTATGGCTACACCTTC
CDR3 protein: CASSAWTGINYGYTF

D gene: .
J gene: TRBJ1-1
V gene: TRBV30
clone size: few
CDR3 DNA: TGTGCCTGGGAGCCGCACCTCTTTGGTGAAGCTTTCTTT
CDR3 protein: CAWEPHLFGEAFF

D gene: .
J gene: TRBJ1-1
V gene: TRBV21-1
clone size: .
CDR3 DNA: TGTGCCAGCAGCCTACGAGGAGGTGAAGCTTTCTTT
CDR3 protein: CASSLRGGEAFF

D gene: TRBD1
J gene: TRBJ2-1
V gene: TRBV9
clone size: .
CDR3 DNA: TGTGCCAGCAGCCGACAGGGTGGCTCCTACAATGAGCAGTTCTTC
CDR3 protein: CASSRQGGSYNEQFF

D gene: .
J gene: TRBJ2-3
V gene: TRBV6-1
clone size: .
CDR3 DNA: TGTGCCAGCAGTGTTCGTGATACGCAGTATTTT
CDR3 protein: CASSVRDTQYF

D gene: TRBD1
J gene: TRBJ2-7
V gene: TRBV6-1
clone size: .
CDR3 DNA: TGTGCCAGCAGTGAAAGACAGGGGGTGAACTTC
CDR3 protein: CASSERQGVNF

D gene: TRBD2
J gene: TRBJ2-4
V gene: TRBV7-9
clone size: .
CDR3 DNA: TGTGCCAGCAGCCCACGGGGGGACATTCAGTACTTC
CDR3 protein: CASSPRGDIQYF

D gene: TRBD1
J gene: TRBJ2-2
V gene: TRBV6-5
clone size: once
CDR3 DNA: TGTGCCAGCAGAGGACAGGGGTACACCGGGGAGCTGTTTTTT
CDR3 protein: CASRGQGYTGELFF

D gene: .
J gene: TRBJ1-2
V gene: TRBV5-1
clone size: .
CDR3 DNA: TGCGCCAGCAGCTTGGTCGCGGGAAGCCATGGCTACACCTTC
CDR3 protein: CASSLVAGSHGYTF

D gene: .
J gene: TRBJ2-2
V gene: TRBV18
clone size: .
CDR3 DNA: TGTGCCAGCTCGCTCCAAGCGAGCGCCGGGGAGCTGTTTTTT
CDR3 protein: CASSLQASAGELFF

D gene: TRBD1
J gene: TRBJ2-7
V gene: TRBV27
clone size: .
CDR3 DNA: TGTGCCAGCAGTCGCGGACAGGGGCTGCCGATCCTCTACGAGCAGTACTTC
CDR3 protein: CASSRGQGLPILYEQYF

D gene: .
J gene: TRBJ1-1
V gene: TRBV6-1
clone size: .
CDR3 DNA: TGTGCCAGCAGTGAATATACCCTGAACACTGAAGCTTTCTTT
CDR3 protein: CASSEYTLNTEAFF

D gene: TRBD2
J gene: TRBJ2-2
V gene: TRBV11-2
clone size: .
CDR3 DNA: TGTGCCAGCAGCTCGGGACTAGCGGGCCCCACCGGGGAGCTGTTTTTT
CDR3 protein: CASSSGLAGPTGELFF

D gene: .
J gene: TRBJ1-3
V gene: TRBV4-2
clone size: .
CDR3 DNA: TGTGCCAGCAGCCAAGATGGAGTCTCTGGAAACACCATATATTTT
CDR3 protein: CASSQDGVSGNTIYF

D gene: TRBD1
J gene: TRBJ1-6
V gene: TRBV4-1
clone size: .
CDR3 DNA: TGCGCCAGCAGCCCCCACGTGGGACAGGGGATCGGGTCCTATAATTCACCCCTCCACTTT
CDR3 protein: CASSPHVGQGIGSYNSPLHF

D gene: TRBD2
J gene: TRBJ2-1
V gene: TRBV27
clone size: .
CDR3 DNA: TGTGCCTGCAAGCGGGGGCGAACCTACAATGAGCAGTTCTTC
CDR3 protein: CACKRGRTYNEQFF

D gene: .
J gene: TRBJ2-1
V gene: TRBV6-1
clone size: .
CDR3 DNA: TGTGCCAGCACCTTCAGCACGAGGGAGCAGTTCTTC
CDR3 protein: CASTFSTREQFF

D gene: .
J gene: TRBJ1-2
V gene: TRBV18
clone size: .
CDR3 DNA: TGTGCCAGCTCACCACCTAAATCGAGGCCTATCTATGGCTACACCTTC
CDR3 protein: CASSPPKSRPIYGYTF

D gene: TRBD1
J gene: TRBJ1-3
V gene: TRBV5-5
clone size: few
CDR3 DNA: TGTGCCAGCAGCTTTGACAGGGTATCTGGAAACACCATATATTTT
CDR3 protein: CASSFDRVSGNTIYF

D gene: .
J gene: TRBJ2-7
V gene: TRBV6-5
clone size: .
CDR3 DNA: TGTGCCAGCAGCCAGAGACAGGAACCCGACTACGAGCAGTACTTC
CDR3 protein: CASSQRQEPDYEQYF

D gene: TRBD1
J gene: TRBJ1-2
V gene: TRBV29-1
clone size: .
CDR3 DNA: TGCAGCGTTAGGGGAGAGGGGGCCTATGGCTACACCTTC
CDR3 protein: CSVRGEGAYGYTF

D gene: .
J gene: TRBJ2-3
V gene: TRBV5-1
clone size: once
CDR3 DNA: TGCGCCAGCAGCTTGCAGCCCGGGGGAGGAACTGTGTCAGATACGCAGTATTTT
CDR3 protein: CASSLQPGGGTVSDTQYF

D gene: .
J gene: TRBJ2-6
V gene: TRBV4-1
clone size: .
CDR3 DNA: TGCGCCAGCAGCCCGGGGCTAATGGGCTCTGGGGCCAACGTCCTGACTTTC
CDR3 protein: CASSPGLMGSGANVLTF

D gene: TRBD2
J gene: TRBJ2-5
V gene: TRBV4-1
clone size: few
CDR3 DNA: TGCGCCAGCAGGTCCTCGGGACTAGTCCAAGAGACCCAGTACTTC
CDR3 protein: CASRSSGLVQETQYF

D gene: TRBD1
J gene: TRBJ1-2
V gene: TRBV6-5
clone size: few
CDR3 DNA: TGTGCCAGCAGTGCACCGGGACAGGGGTTTCGTGGCTACACCTTC
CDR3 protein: CASSAPGQGFRGYTF

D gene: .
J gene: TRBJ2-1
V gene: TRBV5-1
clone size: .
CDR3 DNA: TGCGCCAGCAGCTTGGACGGGGCCCCGGGGGAGCAGTTCTTC
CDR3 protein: CASSLDGAPGEQFF

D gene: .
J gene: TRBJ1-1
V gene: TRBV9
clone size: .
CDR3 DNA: TGTGCCAGCAACGGAGGTCAAGGGTTTTACACTGAAGCTTTCTTT
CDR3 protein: CASNGGQGFYTEAFF

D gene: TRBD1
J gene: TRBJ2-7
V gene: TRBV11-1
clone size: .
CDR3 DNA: TGTGCCAGCAGCGTGGGACAGAGAGTCTACGAGCAGTACTTC
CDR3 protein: CASSVGQRVYEQYF

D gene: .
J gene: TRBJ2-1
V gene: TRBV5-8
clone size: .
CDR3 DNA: TGTGCCAGCAGCCCTTACATAAGGAGCTCCTACAATGAGCAGTTCTTC
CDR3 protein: CASSPYIRSSYNEQFF

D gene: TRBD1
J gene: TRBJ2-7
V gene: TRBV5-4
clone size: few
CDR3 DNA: TGTGCCAGCAGTAAAGGACAGGGGTACGAGCAGTACTTC
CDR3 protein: CASSKGQGYEQYF

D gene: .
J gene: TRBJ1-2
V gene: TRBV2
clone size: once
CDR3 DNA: TGTGCCAGCAGGACTTCGTACGTGTTAAGAGGCTACACCTTC
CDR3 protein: CASRTSYVLRGYTF

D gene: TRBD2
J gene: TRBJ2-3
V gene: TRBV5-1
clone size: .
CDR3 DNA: TGCGCCAGCAGCTTGGCCGGTGGGGGGGATAGCACAGATACGCAGTATTTT
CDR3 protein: CASSLAGGGDSTDTQYF

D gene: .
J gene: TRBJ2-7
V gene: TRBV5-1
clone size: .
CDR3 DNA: TGCGCCAGCAGCCCCACAGCAGGGTTCTACGAGCAGTACTTC
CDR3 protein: CASSPTAGFYEQYF

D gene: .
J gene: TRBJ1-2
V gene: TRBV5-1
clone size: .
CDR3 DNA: TGCGCCAGCAGTCGAGATAATAACTATGGCTACACCTTC
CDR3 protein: CASSRDNNYGYTF

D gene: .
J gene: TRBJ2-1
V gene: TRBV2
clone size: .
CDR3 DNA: TGTGCCAGCAGTCCGCTGGCCTGGGAGCAGTCCTACAATGAGCAGTTCTTC
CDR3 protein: CASSPLAWEQSYNEQFF

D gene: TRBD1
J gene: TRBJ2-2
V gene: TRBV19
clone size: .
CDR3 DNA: TGTGCCAGTAGTATAGGGGGACAGGGGGACTGGGAGCTGTTTTTT
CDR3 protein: CASSIGGQGDWELFF

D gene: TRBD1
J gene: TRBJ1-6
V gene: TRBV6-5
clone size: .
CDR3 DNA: TGTGCCAGCACCCTGGGACAGTTTAATTCACCCCTCCACTTT
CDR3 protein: CASTLGQFNSPLHF

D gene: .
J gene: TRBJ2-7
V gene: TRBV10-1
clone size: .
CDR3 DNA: TGCGCCAGCAGTCCTGACAGAAGACCCTACGAGCAGTACTTC
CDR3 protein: CASSPDRRPYEQYF